One and the same sample provided the 9 T cell receptor beta chains below, sequenced in a study of memory CD4+ T cells and cytomegalovirus serostatus. Single viable CD3+CD4+CD8-CD45RO+ cells were sorted as the memory CD4+ T cells. Sequencing was performed with immunoSEQ multiplex PCR; in TCRdb, only in-frame clones are kept and a portion is missing. The sample consists of approximately 61,000 clones, approximately 78% of them appearing once. Material: memory CD4+ T cells from blood. The receptor set was obtained from an adult in good health and CMV-seronegative.

This clone has only a few counts. J is TRBJ2-2 and V is TRBV2; 10 bases agree with TRBD2. After removal of 6 bases from V and 3 bases from J, the junction contained 4 bases not matched to a gene. Germline values: CDR1 SNHLY, CDR2 FYNNEI. The CDR3 sequence is 15 residues long. CDR3 nucleotides: TGTGCCAGCAGCGGTAGCGGGAGGTACACCGGGGAGCTGTTTTTT. It encodes CASSGSGRYTGELFF.

The chain joins TRBV18 to TRBJ1-2; D possibly corresponds to TRBD1 (6 bases). The CDR3 is made up of 13 amino acids. Germline V lookup: CDR1 KGHSH, CDR2 LQKENI. V was clipped by 2 bases and J by 3 bases, with 7 bases between them. Written as DNA, the CDR3 is TGTGCCAGCTCACCAAACAGGGACTATGGCTACACCTTC. Its translation is CASSPNRDYGYTF.

This clone was detected a few times. At one end the junction does not follow the germline gene, possibly because of a read error. The chain links TRBV7-9 to TRBJ1-3; no clear D. The CDR3 totals 14 residues. Germline loops: CDR1 SEHNR, CDR2 FQNEAQ (reference sequence). Here the CDR3 reads CASSLDGNTDLIDF. The CDR3 nucleotides read TGTGCCAGCAGCTTAGACGGAAACACCGATCTGATTGATTTT.

V gene TRBV6-5 combines with J gene TRBJ2-3; D gene uncertain. The germline gives CDR1 MNHEY, CDR2 SVGAGI. The CDR3 runs to 15 residues. V lost 2 bases, J lost 0 bases, and 9 bases lay in between. The CDR3 DNA reads as TGTGCCAGCAGTTACAGGGCAGCTAGCACAGATACGCAGTATTTT. This sequence encodes CASSYRAASTDTQYF.

The rearrangement uses TRBV28 and TRBJ2-7; 8 nucleotides line up with TRBD2. The germline gives CDR1 MDHEN, CDR2 SYDVKM. Trimming at V came to 5 bases and at J to 3 bases, leaving 15 bases not matched to a gene. The CDR3 is 17 residues long. CDR3 coding DNA: TGTGCCAGCAGTAGGGGACGGGGGGGGAGGTCTGACTACGAGCAGTACTTC. Its protein product is CASSRGRGGRSDYEQYF.

The V gene is TRBV11-3, the J gene TRBJ1-1; no clear D. V lost 5 bases and J lost 4, with 11 bases in between. The CDR3 totals 13 residues. Germline CDR1 is SGHNT and CDR2 is YENEEA. CDR3 amino acids: CASSLRGSTEAFF. In nucleotides, the CDR3 is TGTGCCAGCAGCCTCAGAGGAAGCACTGAAGCTTTCTTT.

The chain combines TRBV28 with TRBJ1-4, with TRBD1 identical over 9 bases. Germline CDR1 reads MDHEN; CDR2 reads SYDVKM. The CDR3 covers 14 residues. J gave up 7 bases and V 4 bases, and 4 bases lay outside the gene matches. The CDR3 region has the DNA TGTGCCAGCAGTTGGGGGACAGGGCTTGAAAAACTGTTTTTT. This encodes CASSWGTGLEKLFF.

The gene calls are TRBV6-5 and TRBJ2-7; TRBD2 matches 7 bases. CDR1 is MNHEY, CDR2 SVGAGI, per germline. CDR3 size: 15 residues. The V and J ends lost 0 bases and 1 base, in that order; junction bases with no gene match: 3. In DNA, the CDR3 is TGTGCCAGCAGTTACTCTGGGGGGGAGTCCTACGAGCAGTACTTC. It is translated as CASSYSGGESYEQYF.

The gene calls are TRBV7-9 and TRBJ1-4, with 7 bases fitting TRBD1. The germline V gene encodes CDR1 SEHNR and CDR2 FQNEAQ (reference sequence). This CDR3 spans 16 amino acids. V lost 2 bases, J lost 7 bases, and 10 bases stayed unmatched. CDR3: CASSLFPAGQVEKLFF. CDR3 coding DNA: TGTGCCAGCAGCTTATTTCCCGCTGGACAGGTTGAAAAACTGTTTTTT.